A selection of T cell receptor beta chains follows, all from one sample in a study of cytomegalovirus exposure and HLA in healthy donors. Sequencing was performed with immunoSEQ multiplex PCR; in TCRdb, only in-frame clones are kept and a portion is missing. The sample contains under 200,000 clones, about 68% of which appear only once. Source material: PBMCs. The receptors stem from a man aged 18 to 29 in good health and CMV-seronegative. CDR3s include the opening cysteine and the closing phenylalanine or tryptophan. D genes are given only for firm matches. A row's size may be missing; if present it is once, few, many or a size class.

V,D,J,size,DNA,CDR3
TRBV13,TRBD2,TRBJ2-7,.,TGTGCCAGCAGCCGAGGGACTAGCGGTTTGAGGGAGCAGTACTTC,CASSRGTSGLREQYF
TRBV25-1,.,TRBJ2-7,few,TGTGCCAGCAGTGAAAGGGGCCGCTCCTACGAGCAGTACTTC,CASSERGRSYEQYF
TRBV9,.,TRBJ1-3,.,TGTGCCAGCAGCGTGGAGATAGGGGTTGGAAACACCATATATTTT,CASSVEIGVGNTIYF
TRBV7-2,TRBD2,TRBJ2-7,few,TGTGCCAGCCGCCTCTTTGCGGGAGTAGCGAGCGAGCAGTACTTC,CASRLFAGVASEQYF
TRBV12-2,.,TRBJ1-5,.,TGTGCAAGTCGCTTAGCGGGCAGCCATCAGCCCCAGCATTTT,CASRLAGSHQPQHF
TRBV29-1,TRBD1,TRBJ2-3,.,TGCAGCGTTGCTGGACAGGGAAGCACAGATACGCAGTATTTT,CSVAGQGSTDTQYF
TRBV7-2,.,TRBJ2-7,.,TGTGCCAGCAGCTTAGAGGCGGGACTTCCCTCTTACGAGCAGTACTTC,CASSLEAGLPSYEQYF
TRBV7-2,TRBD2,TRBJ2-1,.,TGTGCCAGCAGCCCAGGACTAGAGCGCAATGAGCAGTTCTTC,CASSPGLERNEQFF
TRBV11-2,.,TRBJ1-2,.,TGTGCCAGCACCCTCGGGTGGGGCTACACCTTC,CASTLGWGYTF
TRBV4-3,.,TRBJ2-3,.,TGCGCCAGCAGCCAAGGTCCGCGACTCGTCACAGATACGCAGTATTTT,CASSQGPRLVTDTQYF
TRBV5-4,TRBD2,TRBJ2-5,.,TGTGCCAGCAGCTTGGTGTCTAGCGGGAGTGAGACCCAGTACTTC,CASSLVSSGSETQYF
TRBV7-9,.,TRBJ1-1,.,TGTGCCAGCAGGCACAGGGAAAGACCGGAAGCTTTCTTT,CASRHRERPEAFF
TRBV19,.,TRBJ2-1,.,TGTGCCACTACACGAGCAGGGGAAGGGGGGCAGTTCTTC,CATTRAGEGGQFF
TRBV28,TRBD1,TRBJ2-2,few,TGTGCCAGCAGTTTATGGTCCAGGACAGGGTTCTCCGGGGAGCTGTTTTTT,CASSLWSRTGFSGELFF
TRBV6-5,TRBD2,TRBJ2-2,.,TGTGCCAGCAGTTGGGCGGGAGGGCCCGGGATCGGGGAGCTGTTTTTT,CASSWAGGPGIGELFF
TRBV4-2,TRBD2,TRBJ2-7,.,TGTGCCAGCAGCCAGGGACTAGCGGAGATTAATTTCTTCTACGAGCAGTACTTC,CASSQGLAEINFFYEQYF
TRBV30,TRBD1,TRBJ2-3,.,TGTGCCTACAGGGGGCAGTCAGATACGCAGTATTTT,CAYRGQSDTQYF
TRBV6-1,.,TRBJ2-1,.,TGTGCCAGCAGTCAGGGGTTTGAGCAGTTCTTC,CASSQGFEQFF
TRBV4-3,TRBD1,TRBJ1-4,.,TGCGCCAGCAGCGCCCCCGTGGGACAGGGTGAAAAACTGTTTTTT,CASSAPVGQGEKLFF
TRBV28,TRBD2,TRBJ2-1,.,TGTGCCAGCAGTTCACCTACCGGGACTAGCTCCTACAATGAGCAGTTCTTC,CASSSPTGTSSYNEQFF
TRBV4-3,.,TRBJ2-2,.,TGCGCCAGCAGCCCGGTCCCGGGCCCCCCGGGAGGGGAGCTGTTTTTT,CASSPVPGPPGGELFF
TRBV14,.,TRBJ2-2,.,TGTGCCAGCAGCCAATGGCAAGGGGAGCTGTTTTTT,CASSQWQGELFF
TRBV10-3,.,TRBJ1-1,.,TGTGCCGCCGGGGGGCCGAACACTGAAGCTTTCTTT,CAAGGPNTEAFF
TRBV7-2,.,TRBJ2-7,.,TGTGCCAGCAGCCCCGCGGGGAACTACGAGCAGTACTTC,CASSPAGNYEQYF
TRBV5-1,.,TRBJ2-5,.,TGCGCCAGCAGCTTGGCTACGGGGAAGGGAGAGACCCAGTACTTC,CASSLATGKGETQYF
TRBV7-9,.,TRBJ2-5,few,TGTTCCAGCAGCGTGGGGACAAAACCCCTCGGGGAGACCCAGTACTTC,CSSSVGTKPLGETQYF
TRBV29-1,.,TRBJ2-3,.,TGCAGCGTCGGTCCTTTTGGGACTAGCACAGATACGCAGTATTTT,CSVGPFGTSTDTQYF
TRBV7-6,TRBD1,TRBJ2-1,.,TGTGCCAGCAGCTTCCGACAGGGCGATGAGCAGTTCTTC,CASSFRQGDEQFF
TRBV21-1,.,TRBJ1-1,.,TGTGCCAGCAGCACCCCGGGACAGGGCAACACTGAAGCTTTCTTT,CASSTPGQGNTEAFF
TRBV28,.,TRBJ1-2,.,TGTGCCAGCAGTTTCGGTTGCAGGCGACCGAGCTATGGCTACACCTTC,CASSFGCRRPSYGYTF
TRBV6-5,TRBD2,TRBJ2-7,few,TGTGCCAGCAGCCTCGGACTAGCGGGAGTCTACGAGCAGTACTTC,CASSLGLAGVYEQYF
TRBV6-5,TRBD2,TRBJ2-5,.,TGTGCCAGCAGTGGGGGAGGGCCCCGAGAGACCCAGTACTTC,CASSGGGPRETQYF
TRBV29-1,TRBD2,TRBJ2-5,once,TGCAGCGTTCTAGCGGGGCTGCAAGAGACCCAGTACTTC,CSVLAGLQETQYF
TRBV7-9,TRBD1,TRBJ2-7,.,TGTGCCAGCAGCTACGGATCGGGACAGGGGGGACTCGAGCAGTACTTC,CASSYGSGQGGLEQYF
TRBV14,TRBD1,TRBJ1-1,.,TGTGCCAGCAGCCAAGTAGCAGGGGGCTTCACTGAAGCTTTCTTT,CASSQVAGGFTEAFF
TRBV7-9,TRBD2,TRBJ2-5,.,TGTTCCAGCAGGCCCCCAGAGGGAGGGGAAGAGACCCAGTACTTC,CSSRPPEGGEETQYF
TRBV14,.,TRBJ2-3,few,TGTGCCAGCAGCCCTCCCTTTTTAAGCACAGATACGCAGTATTTT,CASSPPFLSTDTQYF
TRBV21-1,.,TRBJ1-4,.,TGTGCCAGCAGCAAACAGGGAGGAATTGGGAGAGAAAAACTGTTTTTT,CASSKQGGIGREKLFF
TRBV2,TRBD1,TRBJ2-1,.,TGTGCCAGCAGTGGACAGGGTCCTCATTTAATGCATGAGCAGTTCTTC,CASSGQGPHLMHEQFF
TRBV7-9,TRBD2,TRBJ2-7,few,TGTTCCAGCAGCTTAGCGGTAGCGGGAGGGCGCGAGCAGTACTTC,CSSSLAVAGGREQYF
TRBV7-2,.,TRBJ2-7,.,TGTGCCAGCAGCCTACGGAGAACCTCCGAACTGAGCTCCTACGAGCAGTACTTC,CASSLRRTSELSSYEQYF